These T cell receptor beta chains were read from a single sample in a study of cytomegalovirus exposure and HLA in healthy donors. Profiled with immunoSEQ multiplex PCR; TCRdb holds only in-frame clones, not every one. The sample lists 160,000 or so clones; about 85% were seen once. The sample comprised PBMCs. The receptor source for this set is a woman under 30 in good health and CMV-seronegative. CDR3s include the opening cysteine and the closing phenylalanine or tryptophan. A D gene is named only where the DNA matches it firmly. Clone sizes are given selectively: once, few, many, or a class where the clone is expanded.

len	j_gene	abundance	d_gene	v_gene	CDR3nt	CDR3aa
15	TRBJ2-7	.	TRBD1	TRBV19	TGTGCCAGTAAGGACCCGGGACAGGGTACCTACGAGCAGTACTTC	CASKDPGQGTYEQYF
14	TRBJ2-2	.	.	TRBV5-1	TGCGCCAGCAGCTTGGCAGGGGCCACCGGGGAGCTGTTTTTT	CASSLAGATGELFF
16	TRBJ2-2	.	.	TRBV6-4	TGTGCCAGCAGCCCGGTCGGAGTTAGAATGACCGGGGAGCTGTTTTTT	CASSPVGVRMTGELFF
16	TRBJ2-7	.	.	TRBV11-2	TGTGCCAGCAGCTTAGGAGTTAGCGGATCCTCCTACGAGCAGTACTTC	CASSLGVSGSSYEQYF
17	TRBJ1-2	once	.	TRBV19	TGTGCCAGTAGTCAATCCACCCCAGGGGTTGGGGACTATGGCTACACCTTC	CASSQSTPGVGDYGYTF
14	TRBJ2-1	few	.	TRBV1	TGCACCAGCAGCCAAGATCCAGGGAGGAATGAGCAGTTCTTC	CTSSQDPGRNEQFF
13	TRBJ2-7	.	.	TRBV30	TGTGCCTGGAGAACAGGGATGTCCTACGAGCAGTACTTC	CAWRTGMSYEQYF
14	TRBJ2-7	.	.	TRBV28	TGTGCCCCCTTGGACGGAATACTAGGCTACGAGCAGTACTTC	CAPLDGILGYEQYF
14	TRBJ2-7	once	TRBD2	TRBV30	TGTGCCTGGAGTGTACCGGCTAGCGGGGCAAAGCAGTACTTC	CAWSVPASGAKQYF
13	TRBJ1-5	.	.	TRBV19	TGTGCCAGCGTACAGGGTTCGTTCCAGCCCCAGCATTTT	CASVQGSFQPQHF
15	TRBJ1-1	few	.	TRBV4-3	TGCGCCAGCAGCCAAGGGCCTCACCTCAACACTGAAGCTTTCTTT	CASSQGPHLNTEAFF
14	TRBJ2-1	.	.	TRBV9	TGTGCCAGCAGCGTTACGAGCTCCTACAATGAGCAGTTCTTC	CASSVTSSYNEQFF
12	TRBJ2-1	.	.	TRBV28	TGTGCCAGCAGCCGCACTCACAATGAGCAGTTCTTC	CASSRTHNEQFF
16	TRBJ1-5	.	TRBD1	TRBV2	TGTGCCAGCAGCTACCGGGACAGGGGTGCGGGTCAGCCCCAGCATTTT	CASSYRDRGAGQPQHF
13	TRBJ2-7	.	.	TRBV11-2	TGTGCCAGCAGCTTCGCGAGTTCCTACGAGCAGTACTTC	CASSFASSYEQYF
15	TRBJ2-7	.	TRBD1	TRBV18	TGTGCCAGCTCATCAAGACAGGGCCTATCCTACGAGCAGTACTTC	CASSSRQGLSYEQYF
15	TRBJ2-3	.	.	TRBV28	TGTGCCAGCAGCCCCCCGGGACAAGGCACAGATACGCAGTATTTT	CASSPPGQGTDTQYF
16	TRBJ1-2	.	.	TRBV28	TGTGCCAGCTTGTCCCCATGGGGAGGGGGTTTCGATGGCTACACCTTC	CASLSPWGGGFDGYTF
15	TRBJ1-6	few	TRBD1	TRBV11-1	TGTGCCAGCCGCTTTCGGGACAGGGATAAATCACCCCTCCACTTT	CASRFRDRDKSPLHF
15	TRBJ2-2	.	TRBD2	TRBV7-3	TGTGCCAGCAGCCCCGGGACTAGCGGGCTCAGGGAGCTGTTTTTT	CASSPGTSGLRELFF
14	TRBJ2-5	once	TRBD2	TRBV7-9	TGTGCCAGCAGCACCTCTAGCGGGAAAGAGACCCAGTACTTC	CASSTSSGKETQYF
15	TRBJ1-1	.	TRBD1	TRBV11-2	TGTGCCAGCAAGGGACAGGGCGTCCGGGGTACTGAAGCTTTCTTT	CASKGQGVRGTEAFF
15	TRBJ1-1	.	.	TRBV2	TGTGCCAGCAAGTTGCTGAGATCGGGGAACACTGAAGCTTTCTTT	CASKLLRSGNTEAFF
14	TRBJ2-4	.	.	TRBV28	TGTGCCAGCAGTTCCGGGGGGCGGGGAAACATTCAGTACTTC	CASSSGGRGNIQYF
14	TRBJ1-2	.	.	TRBV5-4	TGTGCCAGCAGCTTGGATCGAACAGGCTATGGCTACACCTTC	CASSLDRTGYGYTF
12	TRBJ2-5	.	.	TRBV21-1	TGTGCCAGGCACAGGGGGGGAGAGACCCAGTACTTC	CARHRGGETQYF
16	TRBJ1-3	.	.	TRBV7-3	TGTGCCAGCAGCTTACCCGGGGGGCCATCTGGAAACACCATATATTTT	CASSLPGGPSGNTIYF
14	TRBJ1-5	.	.	TRBV27	TGTGCCAGCAGGGGGGGGTTAGGCAATCAGCCCCAGCATTTT	CASRGGLGNQPQHF
14	TRBJ2-1	.	.	TRBV5-1	TGCGCCAGCAGACCAACTTTCAAATACAATGAGCAGTTCTTC	CASRPTFKYNEQFF
14	TRBJ2-5	.	.	TRBV5-1	TGCGCCAGCAGCGTGGAGGGGCTGGAGGAGACCCAGTACTTC	CASSVEGLEETQYF
12	TRBJ1-2	.	.	TRBV29-1	TGCAGCGTTGAAGACGACAGATATGGCTACACCTTC	CSVEDDRYGYTF
14	TRBJ2-1	.	.	TRBV18	TGTGCCAGCTCACCGCTGCAGGGTTGGGATGAGCAGTTCTTC	CASSPLQGWDEQFF
13	TRBJ2-7	once	.	TRBV14	TGTGCCAGCAACCTTGAGGGTCTGGGCGAGCAGTACTTC	CASNLEGLGEQYF
19	TRBJ2-3	.	TRBD1	TRBV7-6	TGTGCCAGCAGCCAAACCAAGACCAGACAGGGGGCGATCACAGATACGCAGTATTTT	CASSQTKTRQGAITDTQYF
14	TRBJ1-1	.	.	TRBV28	TGTGCCAGCACCCAAGGAACAGGGAACACTGAAGCTTTCTTT	CASTQGTGNTEAFF
14	TRBJ2-5	.	.	TRBV15	TGTGCCACCAGGACTGACAGGGCGGGGGAGACCCAGTACTTC	CATRTDRAGETQYF
11	TRBJ1-2	.	.	TRBV30	TGTGCCTGGAGAGCAGGGTATGGCTACACCTTC	CAWRAGYGYTF
18	TRBJ2-5	few	TRBD2	TRBV7-9	TGTGCCAGCAGCTTAGGGCGAGTGGCTAGCGGGGGTCGGGAGACCCAGTACTTC	CASSLGRVASGGRETQYF
14	TRBJ1-1	.	.	TRBV28	TGTGCCAGCAGTCCACGAGGCGGGACGGTTGAAGCTTTCTTT	CASSPRGGTVEAFF
13	TRBJ2-5	.	TRBD1	TRBV7-2	TGTGCCAGCAGCCTTTCAGGGGGTGAGACCCAGTACTTC	CASSLSGGETQYF
15	TRBJ2-1	.	TRBD2	TRBV6-5	TGTGCCAGCAGTTACTTGCGGGAGGGCCTGGGTGAGCAGTTCTTC	CASSYLREGLGEQFF
16	TRBJ1-2	.	TRBD1	TRBV27	TGTGCCAGCAGTAGGGACAGGGGACGTACCAGCTATGGCTACACCTTC	CASSRDRGRTSYGYTF
13	TRBJ2-7	once	.	TRBV27	TGTGCCAGCATACAGTTAAGCCCCTACGAGCAGTACTTC	CASIQLSPYEQYF
14	TRBJ2-7	.	.	TRBV5-4	TGTGCCAGCAGCTTGGGACAGGCAACCTACGAGCAGTACTTC	CASSLGQATYEQYF
15	TRBJ2-7	.	TRBD1	TRBV10-3	TGTGCCATCAGTGAGGGACAGGGCATTTCCTACGAGCAGTACTTC	CAISEGQGISYEQYF
12	TRBJ1-2	.	.	TRBV29-1	TGCAGCGTTGTGAGTCCGGGGGATGGCTACACCTTC	CSVVSPGDGYTF
17	TRBJ1-1	few	.	TRBV30	TGTGCCTGGAGTGTAAAGGAGGTTGGTACAGGGCCAGCTGAAGCTTTCTTT	CAWSVKEVGTGPAEAFF